This TCR beta chain came from a study of control samples from healthy donors and cancer patients. Germline V gene sequence: CDR1 SGHRS, CDR2 YFSETQ. The V and J ends lost 4 bases and 5 bases respectively, with 18 bases between them. This CDR3 region has 15 residues. This table comes from immunoSEQ multiplex PCR, and its TCRdb copy is limited to in-frame clones, with some not included. The sample includes more than 95,000 clones, roughly 90% of them seen just once. The sequenced sample was blood. The clonotype was recovered from a man younger than 35 in good health. The chain combines TRBV5-1 with TRBJ1-1; the D is unclear. CDR3 DNA: TGCGCCAGCAGCCTCGTGGGCTCACTAGGGACTGAAGCTTTCTTT. Translating gives CASSLVGSLGTEAFF.